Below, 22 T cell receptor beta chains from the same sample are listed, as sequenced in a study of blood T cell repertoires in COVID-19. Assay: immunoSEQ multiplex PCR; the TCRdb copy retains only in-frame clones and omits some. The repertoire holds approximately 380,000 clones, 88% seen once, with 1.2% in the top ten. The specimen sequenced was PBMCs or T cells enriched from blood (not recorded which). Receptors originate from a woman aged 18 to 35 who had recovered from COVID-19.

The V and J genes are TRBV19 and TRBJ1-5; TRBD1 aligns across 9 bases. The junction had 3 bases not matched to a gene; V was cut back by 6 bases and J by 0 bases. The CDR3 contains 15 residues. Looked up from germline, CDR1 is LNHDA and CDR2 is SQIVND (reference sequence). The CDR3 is CASRGGQGSNQPQHF. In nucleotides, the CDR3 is TGTGCCAGTAGGGGGGGACAGGGTAGCAATCAGCCCCAGCATTTT.

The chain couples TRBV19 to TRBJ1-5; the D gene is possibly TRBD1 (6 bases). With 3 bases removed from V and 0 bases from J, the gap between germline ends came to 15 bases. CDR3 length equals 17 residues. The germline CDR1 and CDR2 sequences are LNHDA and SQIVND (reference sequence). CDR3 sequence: CASSILKGQLSNQPQHF. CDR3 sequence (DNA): TGTGCCAGTAGTATTCTCAAAGGACAGCTTAGCAATCAGCCCCAGCATTTT.

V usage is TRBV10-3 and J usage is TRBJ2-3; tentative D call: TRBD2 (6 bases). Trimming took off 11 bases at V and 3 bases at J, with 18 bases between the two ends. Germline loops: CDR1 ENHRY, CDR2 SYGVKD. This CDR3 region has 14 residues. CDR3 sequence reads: CASWGVGGTDTQYF. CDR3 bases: TGTGCCTCCTGGGGGGTTGGTGGAACAGATACGCAGTATTTT.

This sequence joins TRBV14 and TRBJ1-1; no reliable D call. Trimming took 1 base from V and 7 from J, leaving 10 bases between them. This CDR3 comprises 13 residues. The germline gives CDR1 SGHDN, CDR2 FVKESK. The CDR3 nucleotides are TGTGCCAGCAGCCAAGTTCGGTCGGGTGAAGCTTTCTTT. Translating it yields CASSQVRSGEAFF.

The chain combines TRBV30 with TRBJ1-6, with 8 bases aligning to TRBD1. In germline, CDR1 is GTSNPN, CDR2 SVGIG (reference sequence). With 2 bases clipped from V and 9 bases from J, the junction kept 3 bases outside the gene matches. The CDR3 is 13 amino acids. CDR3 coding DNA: TGTGCCTGGAGTCGACAGGGGAGTTCACCCCTCCACTTT. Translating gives CAWSRQGSSPLHF.

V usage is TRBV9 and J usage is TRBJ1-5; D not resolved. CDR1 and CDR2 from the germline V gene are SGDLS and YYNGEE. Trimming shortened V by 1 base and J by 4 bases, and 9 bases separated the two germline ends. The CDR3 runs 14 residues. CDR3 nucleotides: TGTGCCAGCAGCGTATCCGCGATAAATCAGCCCCAGCATTTT. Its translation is CASSVSAINQPQHF.

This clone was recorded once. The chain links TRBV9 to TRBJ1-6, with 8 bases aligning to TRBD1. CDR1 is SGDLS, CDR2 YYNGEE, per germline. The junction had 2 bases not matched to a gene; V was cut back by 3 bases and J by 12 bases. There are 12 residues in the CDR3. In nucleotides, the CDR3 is TGTGCCAGCAGCGCCACAGGGGGACCCCTCCACTTT. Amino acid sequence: CASSATGGPLHF.

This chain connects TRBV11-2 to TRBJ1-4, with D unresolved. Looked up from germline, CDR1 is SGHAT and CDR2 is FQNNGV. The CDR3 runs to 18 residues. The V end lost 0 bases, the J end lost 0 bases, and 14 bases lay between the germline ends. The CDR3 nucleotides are TGTGCCAGCAGCTTAGAAGTCGGCCTTAGCCCAACTAATGAAAAACTGTTTTTT. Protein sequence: CASSLEVGLSPTNEKLFF.

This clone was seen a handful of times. Here the CDR3 reads CASSQDLAIYEQYF. DNA for the CDR3: TGTGCCAGCAGCCAAGACTTGGCCATCTACGAGCAGTACTTC. The chain has TRBV14 and TRBJ2-7; D unresolved. With 0 bases removed from V and 3 bases from J, the gap between germline ends came to 9 bases. The CDR3 length is 14 residues. The V gene's germline CDR1 is SGHDN and CDR2 FVKESK.

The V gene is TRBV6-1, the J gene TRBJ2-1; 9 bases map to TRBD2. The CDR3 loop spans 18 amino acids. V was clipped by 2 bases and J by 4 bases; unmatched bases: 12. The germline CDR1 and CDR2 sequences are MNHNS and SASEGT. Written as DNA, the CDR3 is TGTGCCAGCAGTGAAAGATGGCGGGGGGGCGATAGGTACAATGAGCAGTTCTTC. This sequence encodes CASSERWRGGDRYNEQFF.

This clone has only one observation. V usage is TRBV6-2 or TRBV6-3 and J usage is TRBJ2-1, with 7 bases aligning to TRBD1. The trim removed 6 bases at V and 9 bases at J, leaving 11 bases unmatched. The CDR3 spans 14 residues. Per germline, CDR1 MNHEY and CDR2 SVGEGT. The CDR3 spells CASSLLTGSAEQFF. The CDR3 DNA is TGTGCCAGCAGCCTCTTGACAGGGTCCGCTGAGCAGTTCTTC.

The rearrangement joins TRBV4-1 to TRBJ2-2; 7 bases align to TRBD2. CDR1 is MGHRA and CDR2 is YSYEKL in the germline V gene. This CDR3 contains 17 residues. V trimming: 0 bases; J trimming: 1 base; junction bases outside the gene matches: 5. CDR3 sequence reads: CASSQDDERGNTGELFF. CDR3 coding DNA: TGCGCCAGCAGCCAAGATGATGAGCGGGGGAACACCGGGGAGCTGTTTTTT.

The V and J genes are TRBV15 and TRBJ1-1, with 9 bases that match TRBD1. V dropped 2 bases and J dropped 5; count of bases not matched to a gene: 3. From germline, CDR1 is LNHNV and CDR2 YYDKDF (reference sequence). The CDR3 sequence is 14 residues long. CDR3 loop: CATSRTGGRTEAFF. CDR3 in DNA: TGTGCCACCAGCAGAACAGGGGGCAGGACTGAAGCTTTCTTT.

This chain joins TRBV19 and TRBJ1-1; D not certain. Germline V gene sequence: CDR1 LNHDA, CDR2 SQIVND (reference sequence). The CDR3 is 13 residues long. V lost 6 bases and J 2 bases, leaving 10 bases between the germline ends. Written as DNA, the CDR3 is TGTGCCAGTAGCCCACAACGAAACACTGAAGCTTTCTTT. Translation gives CASSPQRNTEAFF.

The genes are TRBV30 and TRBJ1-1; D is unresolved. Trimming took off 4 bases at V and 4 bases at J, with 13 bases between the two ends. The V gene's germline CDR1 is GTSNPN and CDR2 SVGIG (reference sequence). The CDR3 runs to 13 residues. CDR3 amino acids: CAWNFLVSTEAFF. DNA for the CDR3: TGTGCCTGGAACTTCCTGGTGTCCACTGAAGCTTTCTTT. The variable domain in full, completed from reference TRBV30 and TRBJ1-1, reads SQTIHQWPATLVQPVGSPLSLECTVEGTSNPNLYWYRQAAGRGLQLLFYSVGIGQISSEVPQNLSASRPQDRQFILSSKKLLLSDSGFYLCAWNFLVSTEAFFGQGTRLTVV.

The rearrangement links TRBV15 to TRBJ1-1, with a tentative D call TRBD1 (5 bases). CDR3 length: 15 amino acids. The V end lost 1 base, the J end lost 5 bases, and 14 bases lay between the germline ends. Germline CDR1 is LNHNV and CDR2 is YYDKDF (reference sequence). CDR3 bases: TGTGCCACCAGCAGAGGAGGGCAGGGAGGGACTGAAGCTTTCTTT. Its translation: CATSRGGQGGTEAFF.

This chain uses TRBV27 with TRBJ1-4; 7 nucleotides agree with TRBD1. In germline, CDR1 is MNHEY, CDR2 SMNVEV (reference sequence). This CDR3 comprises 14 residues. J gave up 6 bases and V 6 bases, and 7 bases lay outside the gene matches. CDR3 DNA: TGTGCCAGCAGACAGGGGTGGGCGGATGAAAAACTGTTTTTT. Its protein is CASRQGWADEKLFF.

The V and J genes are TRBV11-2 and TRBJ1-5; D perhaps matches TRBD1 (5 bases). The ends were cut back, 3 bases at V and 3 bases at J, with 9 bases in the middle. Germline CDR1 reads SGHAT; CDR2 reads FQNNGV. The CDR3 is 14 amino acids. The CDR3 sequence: CASSFDSVNQPQHF. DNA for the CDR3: TGTGCCAGCAGCTTTGACAGTGTCAATCAGCCCCAGCATTTT.

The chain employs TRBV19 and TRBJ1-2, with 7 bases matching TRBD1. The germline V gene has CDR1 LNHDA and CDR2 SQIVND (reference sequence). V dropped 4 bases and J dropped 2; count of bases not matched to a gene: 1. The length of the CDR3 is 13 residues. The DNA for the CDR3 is TGTGCCAGTAGTACGGGACAGAACTATGGCTACACCTTC. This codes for CASSTGQNYGYTF.

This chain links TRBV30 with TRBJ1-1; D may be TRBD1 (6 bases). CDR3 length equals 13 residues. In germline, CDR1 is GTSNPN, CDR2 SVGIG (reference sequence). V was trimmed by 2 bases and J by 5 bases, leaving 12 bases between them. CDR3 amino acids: CAWSTGQGTEAFF. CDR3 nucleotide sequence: TGTGCCTGGAGTACAGGGCAAGGGACTGAAGCTTTCTTT.

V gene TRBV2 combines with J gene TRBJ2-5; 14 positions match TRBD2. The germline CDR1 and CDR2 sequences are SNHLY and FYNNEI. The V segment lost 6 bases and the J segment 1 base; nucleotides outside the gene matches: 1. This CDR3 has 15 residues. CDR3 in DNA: TGTGCCAGCAGAGGACTAGCGGGGGGCCAAGAGACCCAGTACTTC. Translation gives CASRGLAGGQETQYF.

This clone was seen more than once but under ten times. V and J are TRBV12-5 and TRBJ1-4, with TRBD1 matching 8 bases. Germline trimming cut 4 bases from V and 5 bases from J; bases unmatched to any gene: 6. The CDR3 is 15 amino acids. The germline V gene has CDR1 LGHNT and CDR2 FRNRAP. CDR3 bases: TGTGCTAGTGGTTCCCTCGGACAGGGAAATGAAAAACTGTTTTTT. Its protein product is CASGSLGQGNEKLFF. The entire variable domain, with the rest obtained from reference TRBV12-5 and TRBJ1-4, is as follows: DARVTQTPRHKVTEMGQEVTMRCQPILGHNTVFWYRQTMMQGLELLAYFRNRAPLDDSGMPKDRFSAEMPDATLATLKIQPSEPRDSAVYFCASGSLGQGNEKLFFGSGTQLSVL.